Described below is a single TCR beta chain sequence and its context. Germline V gene data show CDR1 as ENHRY and CDR2 as SYGVKD. Trimming shortened V by 10 bases and J by 4 bases, and 16 bases separated the two germline ends. This CDR3 has 13 amino acids. The entry originates in a study of T cell responses to AZD1222 COVID-19 vaccine. Sequencing was performed with immunoSEQ multiplex PCR; in TCRdb, only in-frame clones are kept and a portion is missing. The sample lists 40,000 to 60,000 clones, 85% to 90% occurring once. This clonotype was sampled from an adult who received the AZD1222 COVID-19 vaccine. The chain is built from TRBV10-3 and TRBJ1-2, with D unclear. This material consisted of peripheral blood, taken 28 days after the second AZD1222 dose. CDR3 sequence (DNA): TGTGCCACTCAACCCTGGCTGACCTATGGCTACACCTTC. It encodes CATQPWLTYGYTF.